The 13 T cell receptor beta chains reported below all come from one sample, sequenced in a study of metastatic and nonmetastatic thyroid tumors. TCRdb used MiXCR to call clones anew from the PCR reads. The repertoire has approximately 16,000 clones, around 13% of them found once; the top ten carry approximately 15%. All patients were untreated before thyroid surgery. What was sequenced was tumor tissue. The source is a female donor with papillary thyroid cancer or a benign thyroid nodule (not recorded which). Some clones in this sample may be carry-over from other donors' samples.

The chain employs TRBV4-1 and TRBJ1-5; no definite D call. CDR1 is MGHRA and CDR2 is YSYEKL in the germline V gene. The CDR3 consists of 15 residues. V was trimmed by 1 base and J by 0 bases, leaving 7 bases between them. CDR3 residues: CASSQAQYSNQPQHF. In nucleotides, the CDR3 is TGCGCCAGCAGCCAAGCACAGTATAGCAATCAGCCCCAGCATTTT.

The DNA for the CDR3 is TGTGCCAGCGATCGGGACGGGAACACTGAAGCTTTCTTT. Its translation: CASDRDGNTEAFF. The genes are TRBV2 and TRBJ1-1, with D tentatively TRBD1 (5 bases). V was shortened by 8 bases and J by 1 base, with 11 bases between the two germline ends. This CDR3 is 13 amino acids long. The germline V gene has CDR1 SNHLY and CDR2 FYNNEI.

The table lists this clone with many counts. This rearrangement joins TRBV9 to TRBJ1-6; D is unresolved. The CDR3 covers 15 residues. Deletions cut 0 bases from V and 1 base from J, with 5 bases between. Germline V CDR1 and CDR2: SGDLS, YYNGEE. The DNA for the CDR3 is TGTGCCAGCAGCGTAGTGGCTTCCTATAATTCACCCCTCCACTTT. As protein: CASSVVASYNSPLHF.

There are many counts of this clone. This chain connects TRBV6-2 or TRBV6-3 to TRBJ2-1; TRBD2 matches at 9 bases. The CDR3 covers 17 residues. V lost 0 bases and J lost 4; bases outside the gene matches: 7. Per germline, CDR1 MNHEY and CDR2 SVGEGT. The CDR3 is CASSYSYRLAGYNEQFF. CDR3 in DNA: TGTGCCAGCAGTTACTCCTATCGGCTAGCGGGGTACAATGAGCAGTTCTTC.

By share, this clone ranks as medium-sized. This sequence joins TRBV6-2 or TRBV6-3 and TRBJ1-5, with no clear D. The ends were cut back, 1 base at V and 5 bases at J, with 3 bases in the middle. The CDR3 totals 12 residues. The germline V gene encodes CDR1 MNHEY and CDR2 SVGEGT. In DNA form, the CDR3 reads TGTGCCAGCAGTTACTGGGATCAGCCCCAGCATTTT. Its translation: CASSYWDQPQHF.

This clone appeared many times. The rearrangement links TRBV11-1 to TRBJ2-1; 8 bases fit TRBD2. CDR3 size: 15 residues. CDR1 is SGHAT, CDR2 FQDESV, per germline (reference sequence). With V trimmed by 2 bases and J by 6 bases, 6 bases remained unmatched. The CDR3: CASSLNAGGPNEQFF. CDR3 DNA sequence: TGTGCCAGCAGCTTAAATGCGGGGGGCCCCAATGAGCAGTTCTTC.

By sample fraction, this clone is large. This chain links TRBV7-9 with TRBJ2-1; D gene uncertain. Germline CDR1 reads SEHNR; CDR2 reads FQNEAQ (reference sequence). This CDR3 comprises 13 residues. V was clipped by 3 bases and J by 4 bases, with 7 bases between them. The CDR3 loop reads CASSFSVYNEQFF. DNA for the CDR3: TGTGCCAGCAGCTTCTCAGTATACAATGAGCAGTTCTTC.

The sample holds many counts of this clone. The V call is TRBV29-1, the J call TRBJ2-7; 7 bases line up with TRBD1. V lost 3 bases, J lost 0 bases, and 2 bases stayed unmatched. This CDR3 spans 13 amino acids. Germline CDR1 is SQVTM and CDR2 is ANQGSEA. The CDR3 bases are TGCAGCGTTGACGAGGGGGCCTCCTACGAGCAGTACTTC. Its protein is CSVDEGASYEQYF.

This clone was counted many times. The chain couples TRBV12-3 or TRBV12-4 to TRBJ1-1; D is unclear. The CDR3 is 12 amino acids. V was clipped by 8 bases and J by 8 bases, with 15 bases between them. This chain's CDR3 is CASLPVSREAFF. The CDR3 nucleotides are TGTGCCAGCTTGCCGGTTTCCCGGGAAGCTTTCTTT.

This clone occurred many times. This rearrangement joins TRBV4-1 to TRBJ2-1; D gene uncertain. Between the trimmed V and J ends, which lost 0 bases and 0 bases, there was a span of 15 bases. The CDR3 length is 18 residues. From germline, CDR1 is MGHRA and CDR2 YSYEKL. The CDR3 loop is CASSQDPSTSYSYNEQFF. The CDR3 DNA reads TGCGCCAGCAGCCAAGACCCCTCCACTTCGTACTCCTACAATGAGCAGTTCTTC.

The chain links TRBV27 to TRBJ2-5; 7 bases line up with TRBD2. The CDR3 sequence is 15 residues long. Germline CDR1 MNHEY, CDR2 SMNVEV (reference sequence). Trimming cost V 2 bases and J 5 bases; bases outside gene matches: 8. The CDR3 protein is CASSLNGGSWETQYF. CDR3 DNA sequence: TGTGCCAGCAGTTTAAACGGCGGGAGCTGGGAGACCCAGTACTTC.

This clone was found many times. The CDR3 ends on some other residue instead of the conserved phenylalanine or tryptophan, so this is likely a read error. No DNA is shown, since the ends of the CDR3 on it are uncertain; the CDR3 is the one TCRdb lists. J is TRBJ1-6 and V is TRBV6-4. The germline gives CDR1 MRHNA, CDR2 SNTAGT. With termini counted, the CDR3 has 12 amino acids. The CDR3 sequence is CASSEFGSPEGG.

This clone was observed a handful of times. A clone one base away is much larger, so this may be a read error. The chain combines TRBV28 with TRBJ1-2; D is unresolved. V lost 8 bases to trimming and J lost 6 bases, with 16 bases between them. Germline CDR1 MDHEN, CDR2 SYDVKM. This CDR3 comprises 13 residues. The CDR3 reads CASGKQSTDGYTF. The DNA of the CDR3 is TGTGCCAGCGGGAAACAGTCGACCGATGGCTACACCTTC.